Listed below are T cell receptor beta chains from one sample, sequenced in a study of blood T cell repertoires in COVID-19. The data were produced by immunoSEQ multiplex PCR, yet TCRdb's version contains in-frame clones alone and is incomplete. The data show 250,000 to 400,000 clones, roughly nine tenths seen once. The sequenced sample consisted of peripheral blood. Receptors originate from a woman aged 25 to 39 with COVID-19, enrolled during active disease. The CDR3 runs from the conserved cysteine through the conserved F or W. The order of the fields is D gene, clone size, V gene, J gene, CDR3 length, CDR3 protein, CDR3 DNA. The D gene is left open where the match is weak. Size is omitted from some rows. Given values are once, few, many or a class for expanded clones.

>.|.|TRBV19|TRBJ2-7|13
CASSIDDEREQYF
TGTGCCAGTAGTATAGATGATGAGCGCGAGCAGTACTTC
>.|.|TRBV7-6|TRBJ1-1|15
CASSLRGQPNTEAFF
TGTGCCAGCAGCTTAAGGGGACAACCTAACACTGAAGCTTTCTTT
>TRBD2|.|TRBV9|TRBJ2-3|14
CASSVASGTDTQYF
TGTGCCAGCAGCGTGGCTAGCGGAACAGATACGCAGTATTTT
>.|.|TRBV18|TRBJ2-7|12
CASSRTSYEQYF
TGTGCCAGCTCACGGACTTCCTACGAGCAGTACTTC
>TRBD1|few|TRBV5-1|TRBJ2-5|14
CASRKGQREETQYF
TGCGCCAGCAGGAAGGGACAGAGAGAAGAGACCCAGTACTTC
>TRBD1|.|TRBV6-6|TRBJ2-2|17
CASSRLWTGENTGELFF
TGTGCCAGCAGTCGACTGTGGACAGGGGAGAACACCGGGGAGCTGTTTTTT
>.|.|TRBV2|TRBJ2-7|10
CASSSYEQYF
TGTGCCAGCAGCAGCTACGAGCAGTACTTC
>.|.|TRBV6-6|TRBJ2-1|17
CASSRGRLGSSYNEQFF
TGTGCCAGCAGCCGAGGTAGGCTCGGGAGCTCCTACAATGAGCAGTTCTTC
>.|once|TRBV19|TRBJ2-3|16
CASSIGQAQGTDTQYF
TGTGCCAGTAGTATAGGGCAGGCGCAGGGCACAGATACGCAGTATTTT
>TRBD1|.|TRBV9|TRBJ1-1|15
CASSVGQAGNTEAFF
TGTGCCAGCAGCGTGGGACAGGCCGGGAACACTGAAGCTTTCTTT
>.|.|TRBV30|TRBJ1-5|18
CAWSPNLQLSVLHQPQHF
TGTGCCTGGAGTCCGAACCTACAGCTCTCCGTCTTGCATCAGCCCCAGCATTTT
>.|once|TRBV27|TRBJ1-5|15
CASSPRGERAQPQHF
TGTGCCAGCAGCCCTCGTGGGGAGCGGGCTCAGCCCCAGCATTTT
>.|.|TRBV5-8|TRBJ1-2|13
CASSWTANYGYTF
TGTGCCAGCAGCTGGACAGCTAACTATGGCTACACCTTC
>TRBD1|.|TRBV10-3|TRBJ1-2|18
CAISDVGTEGSPNYGYTF
TGTGCCATCAGTGACGTTGGGACAGAGGGCTCCCCTAACTATGGCTACACCTTC
>TRBD1|once|TRBV10-3|TRBJ2-5|16
CAISESWTGYQETQYF
TGTGCCATCAGTGAGTCGTGGACAGGTTACCAAGAGACCCAGTACTTC
>TRBD1|.|TRBV6-5|TRBJ1-5|14
CASSKTGGRQPQHF
TGTGCCAGCAGCAAAACAGGGGGCCGTCAGCCCCAGCATTTT
>.|many|TRBV3-1/TRBV3-2|TRBJ1-3|14
CASSRRDAGNTIYF
TGTGCCAGCAGCCGGAGGGACGCTGGAAACACCATATATTTT
>TRBD2|.|TRBV6-2/TRBV6-3|TRBJ2-7|15
CASSLRLAGGSEQYF
TGTGCCAGCAGCCTCCGACTAGCGGGAGGAAGCGAGCAGTACTTC
>TRBD1|once|TRBV5-1|TRBJ1-6|16
CASSGNRDSYNSPLHF
TGCGCCAGCAGCGGTAACCGGGACAGCTATAATTCACCCCTCCACTTT
>.|.|TRBV20-1|TRBJ1-2|11
CSALGGDGYTF
TGCAGTGCTCTGGGAGGGGATGGCTACACCTTC
>TRBD2|.|TRBV4-2|TRBJ2-2|18
CASSHGTSGSVNTGELFF
TGTGCCAGCAGCCACGGGACTAGCGGGAGCGTGAACACCGGGGAGCTGTTTTTT
>TRBD1|.|TRBV6-5|TRBJ2-5|13
CASRNRGQETQYF
TGTGCCAGCAGGAACAGGGGGCAGGAGACCCAGTACTTC
>.|.|TRBV11-3|TRBJ2-7|15
CASSPSAGSHDEQYF
TGTGCCAGCAGCCCCTCGGCCGGTAGCCACGACGAGCAGTACTTC
>.|.|TRBV10-3|TRBJ1-1|13
CAIKREGNTEAFF
TGTGCCATCAAGCGGGAAGGGAACACTGAAGCTTTCTTT
>TRBD1|.|TRBV28|TRBJ1-5|13
CASRGQGAQPQHF
TGTGCCAGCAGAGGACAGGGGGCTCAGCCCCAGCATTTT
>.|.|TRBV7-9|TRBJ1-1|14
CASSLLQGSTEAFF
TGTGCCAGCAGCCTCTTACAGGGATCCACTGAAGCTTTCTTT
>.|.|TRBV19|TRBJ1-2|14
CASSTLQTGYGYTF
TGTGCCAGTAGTACTCTTCAGACGGGCTATGGCTACACCTTC
>.|.|TRBV7-2|TRBJ1-1|14
CASSLIPGNTEAFF
TGTGCCAGCAGCTTAATTCCGGGGAACACTGAAGCTTTCTTT
>TRBD1|once|TRBV4-1|TRBJ1-2|15
CASSHSTGVDYGYTF
TGCGCCAGCAGCCACTCGACAGGGGTGGACTATGGCTACACCTTC
>.|.|TRBV7-9|TRBJ1-4|13
CASSSLTNEKLFF
TGTGCCAGCAGCTCCCTAACTAATGAAAAACTGTTTTTT
>.|.|TRBV6-5|TRBJ1-1|15
CASSYGTLLNTEAFF
TGTGCCAGCAGTTACGGGACACTCTTGAACACTGAAGCTTTCTTT
>TRBD2|.|TRBV27|TRBJ2-3|18
CASSFRAGGSSKTDTQYF
TGTGCCAGCAGTTTCCGAGCGGGAGGGAGCTCCAAAACAGATACGCAGTATTTT
>.|.|TRBV7-2|TRBJ1-2|13
CASSYSTTDGYTF
TGTGCCAGCAGCTACAGTACGACAGATGGCTACACCTTC
>.|.|TRBV5-5|TRBJ1-6|14
CASSPESPHSPLHF
TGTGCCAGCAGCCCCGAGTCCCCCCATTCACCCCTCCACTTT
>.|.|TRBV2|TRBJ1-5|15
CASSYGQYSNQPQHF
TGTGCCAGCAGTTATGGACAGTATAGCAATCAGCCCCAGCATTTT
>TRBD2|.|TRBV3-1/TRBV3-2|TRBJ2-1|14
CAVSGLAGEGEQFF
TGTGCCGTCTCGGGGCTAGCGGGAGAGGGTGAGCAGTTCTTC
>TRBD1|once|TRBV28|TRBJ1-2|16
CASSSGTGGFGYGYTF
TGTGCCAGCAGTTCCGGGACAGGGGGCTTCGGCTATGGCTACACCTTC
>TRBD1|.|TRBV18|TRBJ1-1|16
CASSPGTGGANTEAFF
TGTGCCAGCTCACCCGGGACAGGGGGGGCCAACACTGAAGCTTTCTTT
>.|.|TRBV6-1|TRBJ2-1|14
CASSEASVLNEQFF
TGTGCCAGCAGTGAAGCGAGTGTTCTCAATGAGCAGTTCTTC
>.|.|TRBV21-1|TRBJ2-5|19
CASSKKGARDMRRGETQYF
TGTGCCAGCAGCAAAAAAGGGGCTAGGGACATGAGACGTGGAGAGACCCAGTACTTC
>.|.|TRBV9|TRBJ2-3|18
CASSVSERSGTSTDTQYF
TGTGCCAGCAGCGTATCAGAGCGGAGTGGCACTAGCACAGATACGCAGTATTTT
>.|.|TRBV11-2|TRBJ2-7|15
CASSLGGGQAYEQYF
TGTGCCAGCAGCTTAGGGGGGGGACAGGCTTACGAGCAGTACTTC
>TRBD1|.|TRBV14|TRBJ1-2|19
CASSQILDRGPSSNYGYTF
TGTGCCAGCAGCCAAATTCTCGACAGGGGGCCCTCTTCTAACTATGGCTACACCTTC
>.|.|TRBV3-1/TRBV3-2|TRBJ1-6|17
CASSRTALSSYNSPLHF
TGTGCCAGCAGCCGGACAGCCCTATCCTCCTATAATTCACCCCTCCACTTT
>.|.|TRBV29-1|TRBJ1-3|13
CSVKGVLGNTIYF
TGCAGCGTAAAGGGGGTACTGGGAAACACCATATATTTT
>TRBD2|.|TRBV20-1|TRBJ2-1|13
CSASRLAGTEQFF
TGCAGTGCTAGTCGGCTAGCGGGAACTGAGCAGTTCTTC
>TRBD1|few|TRBV5-4|TRBJ1-1|12
CASSSGTDEAFF
TGTGCCAGCAGCTCCGGGACAGATGAAGCTTTCTTT
>.|.|TRBV5-4|TRBJ2-2|15
CASSPPGQNTGELFF
TGTGCCAGCAGCCCTCCGGGACAAAACACCGGGGAGCTGTTTTTT
>.|.|TRBV27|TRBJ1-2|15
CASSSITGFNYGYTF
TGTGCCAGCAGCTCAATCACAGGCTTCAACTATGGCTACACCTTC
>TRBD1|.|TRBV15|TRBJ2-2|17
CATSRVGYRGSTGELFF
TGTGCCACCAGCAGAGTTGGTTACAGGGGATCCACCGGGGAGCTGTTTTTT
>TRBD1|few|TRBV25-1|TRBJ1-1|15
CASSEYNRGKSEAFF
TGTGCCAGCAGTGAATATAACAGGGGGAAATCTGAAGCTTTCTTT
>TRBD1|.|TRBV2|TRBJ2-7|14
CASAHGTAPYEQYF
TGTGCCAGCGCCCACGGGACAGCTCCATACGAGCAGTACTTC
>.|.|TRBV7-2|TRBJ2-7|14
CASSLGGDLGGQYF
TGTGCCAGCAGCTTAGGTGGAGATTTAGGCGGTCAGTACTTC